What follows are 16 T cell receptor beta chains derived from one specimen sequenced in a study of T cell changes during pregnancy in multiple sclerosis. Clones were read by immunoSEQ multiplex PCR, and TCRdb kept only the in-frame ones, dropping some. The sample includes around 25,000 clones, about 88% of them seen just once. This specimen was CD8+ T cells from peripheral blood mononuclear cells, taken in the third trimester of pregnancy. These receptor sequences come from a female donor in good health, enrolled as a control in a pregnancy study.

A word on this clone: The sample holds other DNA sequences that translate to the same CDR3. The chain uses TRBV27 and TRBJ2-7, with TRBD2 as a possible D gene (6 bases). The CDR3 consists of 14 residues. Per the germline V gene, CDR1 is MNHEY and CDR2 is SMNVEV (reference sequence). The germline V and J ends were trimmed by 5 bases and 0 bases, with 11 bases remaining between them. The CDR3 sequence: CASSPAGSSYEQYF. The CDR3 bases are TGTGCCAGCAGTCCGGCGGGGAGCTCCTACGAGCAGTACTTC.

The table lists this clone with a few counts. V usage is TRBV4-1 and J usage is TRBJ2-5, with 7 positions matching TRBD2. Unmatched junction bases numbered 4, after V lost 4 bases and J lost 5 bases. Per the germline V gene, CDR1 is MGHRA and CDR2 is YSYEKL. This CDR3 is 13 amino acids long. This chain's CDR3 is CASSLIGRETQYF. The CDR3 nucleotides are TGCGCCAGCAGCCTCATCGGGAGGGAGACCCAGTACTTC.

The V gene is TRBV14, the J gene TRBJ2-6; 7 nucleotides agree with TRBD1. Germline CDR1 SGHDN, CDR2 FVKESK. The CDR3 consists of 17 residues. The V segment lost 4 bases and the J segment 0 bases; nucleotides outside the gene matches: 6. In nucleotides, the CDR3 is TGTGCCAGCAGCCCCCGACAGGGCCTCTCTGGGGCCAACGTCCTGACTTTC. This sequence encodes CASSPRQGLSGANVLTF.

The chain links TRBV4-2 to TRBJ1-1; D not certain. The CDR3 is made up of 15 amino acids. The V end lost 1 base, the J end lost 5 bases, and 14 bases lay between the germline ends. The germline CDR1 and CDR2 sequences are LGHNA and YNFKEQ. CDR3 bases: TGTGCCAGCAGCCAAGGGCTGGGTCGGGAAACTGAAGCTTTCTTT. It is translated as CASSQGLGRETEAFF.

Worth noting for this clone: Germline and junction disagree at one end, which may indicate a read error. The genes are TRBV6-1 and TRBJ2-7, with TRBD1 as a possible D gene (5 bases). This CDR3 region has 13 residues. Germline-derived CDR1 and CDR2 are MNHNS and SASEGT. The CDR3: CASSEVVEGADNF. The CDR3 coding sequence is TGTGCCAGCAGTGAAGTAGTAGAAGGGGCCGACAACTTC.

CDR3 coding DNA: TGCGCCAGCAGCATAGGGACAGGCTACGAGCAGTACTTC. This codes for CASSIGTGYEQYF. J is TRBJ2-7 and V is TRBV5-1; 8 bases align to TRBD1. Germline assignment: CDR1 SGHRS and CDR2 YFSETQ. This CDR3 is built from 13 residues. J lost 3 bases, V lost 4 bases, and 3 bases had no gene match.

Note on this clone: At one end, the junction sequence differs from germline, possibly due to a read error. This chain joins TRBV9 and TRBJ1-2; 8 positions match TRBD1. CDR3 length: 10 amino acids. Germline V gives CDR1 SGDLS, CDR2 YYNGEE. The CDR3 reads CASSGRDRCF. The DNA for the CDR3 is TGTGCCAGCAGCGGTCGGGACAGGTGCTTC.

DNA for the CDR3: TGCAGTGCTATTCTGCGAGATACGCAGTATTTT. It yields the protein CSAILRDTQYF. The chain carries TRBV20-1 and TRBJ2-3; D is undetermined. Looked up from germline, CDR1 is DFQATT and CDR2 is SNEGSKA (reference sequence). The CDR3 totals 11 residues. With 4 bases removed from V and 5 bases from J, the gap between germline ends came to 7 bases.

The rearrangement joins TRBV6-6 to TRBJ1-1; 10 nucleotides match TRBD1. The CDR3 sequence is 15 residues long. Germline V gene data show CDR1 as MNHNY and CDR2 as SVGAGI (reference sequence). V was clipped by 5 bases and J by 3 bases; unmatched bases: 6. The CDR3 reads CASSPLDRGDTEAFF. The CDR3 coding sequence is TGTGCCAGCAGTCCCCTGGACAGGGGGGACACTGAAGCTTTCTTT.

This chain connects TRBV6-4 to TRBJ2-1; 7 bases line up with TRBD2. CDR3 length equals 15 residues. V was clipped by 2 bases and J by 2 bases; unmatched bases: 3. Germline loops: CDR1 MRHNA, CDR2 SNTAGT. In DNA form, the CDR3 reads TGTGCCAGCAGTGACGGGAGCGGGGCCTACAATGAGCAGTTCTTC. Translated, it gives CASSDGSGAYNEQFF.

A single count supports this clone. The J gene is TRBJ2-7, the V gene TRBV7-6; D is possibly TRBD1 (5 bases). Trimming left V 5 bases short and J 5 bases short, with 19 bases between. The germline CDR1 and CDR2 sequences are SGHVS and FNYEAQ. The CDR3 extends over 15 amino acids. The CDR3 DNA reads TGTGCCAGCAGCAGCAGGGCCCTAGGTGGACACGAGCAGTACTTC. It specifies CASSSRALGGHEQYF. Full variable domain (outside the CDR3, taken from reference TRBV7-6 and TRBJ2-7): GAGVSQSPRYKVTKRGQDVALRCDPISGHVSLYWYRQALGQGPEFLTYFNYEAQQDKSGLPNDRFSAERPEGSISTLTIQRTEQRDSAMYRCASSSRALGGHEQYFGPGTRLTVT.

This sequence joins TRBV27 and TRBJ1-2; D is perhaps TRBD1 (6 bases). Germline CDR1 reads MNHEY; CDR2 reads SMNVEV (reference sequence). The CDR3 loop spans 16 amino acids. V lost 2 bases, J lost 4 bases, and 17 bases lay in between. The CDR3 sequence is CASSLNSYRAIYGYTF. The CDR3 region has the DNA TGTGCCAGCAGTTTAAACTCATACAGGGCTATCTATGGCTACACCTTC.

This clone was picked up one time. The V and J genes are TRBV5-1 and TRBJ2-5; the match to TRBD1 covers 9 bases. This CDR3 is built from 14 residues. V lost 4 bases to trimming and J lost 4 bases; unmatched junction nucleotides: 5. The germline V gene encodes CDR1 SGHRS and CDR2 YFSETQ. CDR3 loop: CASSGGTGRETQYF. As DNA, the CDR3 is TGCGCCAGCAGCGGGGGGACAGGGAGAGAGACCCAGTACTTC.

As for this clone: A read error may produce the germline difference seen at one junction end. The CDR3 region is CASSAGLAPYHEQFF. The CDR3 nucleotides read TGTGCCAGCAGTGCGGGACTAGCCCCCTACCATGAGCAGTTCTTC. The chain combines TRBV2 with TRBJ2-1; 9 positions agree with TRBD2. The CDR3 length is 15 residues. The germline V gene has CDR1 SNHLY and CDR2 FYNNEI.

The chain uses TRBV4-2 and TRBJ2-2, with TRBD2 identical over 9 bases. This CDR3 is built from 19 residues. The junction had 16 bases not matched to a gene; V was cut back by 1 base and J by 7 bases. The germline CDR1 and CDR2 sequences are LGHNA and YNFKEQ. The CDR3 spells CASSQAGVSGGRAFGELFF. DNA of the CDR3: TGTGCCAGCAGCCAAGCGGGGGTCTCGGGCGGGAGGGCTTTCGGGGAGCTGTTTTTT.

This clone was picked up one time. The rearrangement joins TRBV19 to TRBJ2-2; 7 bases align to TRBD1. With V trimmed by 3 bases and J by 8 bases, 6 bases remained unmatched. CDR3 length: 14 residues. CDR1 is LNHDA and CDR2 is SQIVND in the germline V gene (reference sequence). The CDR3 DNA follows: TGTGCCAGTAGTATGGGGACAGCTTCGGGGGAGCTGTTTTTT. Translation gives CASSMGTASGELFF.